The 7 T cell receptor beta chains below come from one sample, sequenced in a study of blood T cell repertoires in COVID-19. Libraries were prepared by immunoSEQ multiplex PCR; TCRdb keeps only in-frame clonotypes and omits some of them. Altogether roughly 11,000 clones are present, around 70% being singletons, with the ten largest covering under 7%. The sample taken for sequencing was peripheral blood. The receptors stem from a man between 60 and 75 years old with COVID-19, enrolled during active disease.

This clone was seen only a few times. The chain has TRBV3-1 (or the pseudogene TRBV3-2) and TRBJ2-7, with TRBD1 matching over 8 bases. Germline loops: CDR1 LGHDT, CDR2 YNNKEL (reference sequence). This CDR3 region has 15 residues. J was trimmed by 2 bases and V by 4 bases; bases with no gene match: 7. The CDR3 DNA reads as TGTGCCAGCAGCCGACAGACAGGGGAGGCCTACGAGCAGTACTTC. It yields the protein CASSRQTGEAYEQYF.

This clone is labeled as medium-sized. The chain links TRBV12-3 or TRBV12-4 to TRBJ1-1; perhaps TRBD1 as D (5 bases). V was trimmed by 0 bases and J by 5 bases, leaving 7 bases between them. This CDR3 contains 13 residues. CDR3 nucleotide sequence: TGTGCCAGCAGTTTAGCCGCAGGGACTGAAGCTTTCTTT. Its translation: CASSLAAGTEAFF.

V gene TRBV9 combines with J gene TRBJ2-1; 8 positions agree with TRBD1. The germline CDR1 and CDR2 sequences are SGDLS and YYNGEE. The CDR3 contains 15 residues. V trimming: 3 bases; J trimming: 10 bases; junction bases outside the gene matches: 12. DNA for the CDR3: TGTGCCAGCAGCGCGCCGGACAGGGTGAGGGGAGAGCAGTTCTTC. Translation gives CASSAPDRVRGEQFF.

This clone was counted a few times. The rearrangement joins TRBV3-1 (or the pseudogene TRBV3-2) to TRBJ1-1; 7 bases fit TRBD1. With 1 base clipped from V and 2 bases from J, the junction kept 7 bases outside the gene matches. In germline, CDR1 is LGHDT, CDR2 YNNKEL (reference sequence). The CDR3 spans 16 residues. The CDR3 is CASSQAVAGGNTEAFF. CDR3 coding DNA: TGTGCCAGCAGCCAAGCGGTGGCAGGGGGAAACACTGAAGCTTTCTTT.

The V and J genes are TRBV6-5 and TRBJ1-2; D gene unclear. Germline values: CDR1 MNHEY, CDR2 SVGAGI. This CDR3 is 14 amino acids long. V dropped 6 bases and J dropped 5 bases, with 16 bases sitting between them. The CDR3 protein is CASRVKEDPYGYTF. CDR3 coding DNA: TGTGCCAGCAGGGTCAAGGAGGACCCTTATGGCTACACCTTC.

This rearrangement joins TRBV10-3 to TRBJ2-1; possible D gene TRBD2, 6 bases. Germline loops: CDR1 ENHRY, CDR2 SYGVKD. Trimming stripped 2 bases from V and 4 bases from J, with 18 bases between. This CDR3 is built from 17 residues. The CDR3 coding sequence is TGTGCCATCAGTGAGAAACTGGAGGGAGACGGGTACAATGAGCAGTTCTTC. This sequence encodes CAISEKLEGDGYNEQFF.

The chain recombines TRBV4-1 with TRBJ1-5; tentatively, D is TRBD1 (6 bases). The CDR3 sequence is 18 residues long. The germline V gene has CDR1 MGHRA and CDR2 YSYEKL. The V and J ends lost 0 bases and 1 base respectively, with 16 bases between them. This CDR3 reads CASSQDLRGGESNQPQHF. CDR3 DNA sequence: TGCGCCAGCAGCCAAGATCTAAGAGGGGGAGAAAGCAATCAGCCCCAGCATTTT.